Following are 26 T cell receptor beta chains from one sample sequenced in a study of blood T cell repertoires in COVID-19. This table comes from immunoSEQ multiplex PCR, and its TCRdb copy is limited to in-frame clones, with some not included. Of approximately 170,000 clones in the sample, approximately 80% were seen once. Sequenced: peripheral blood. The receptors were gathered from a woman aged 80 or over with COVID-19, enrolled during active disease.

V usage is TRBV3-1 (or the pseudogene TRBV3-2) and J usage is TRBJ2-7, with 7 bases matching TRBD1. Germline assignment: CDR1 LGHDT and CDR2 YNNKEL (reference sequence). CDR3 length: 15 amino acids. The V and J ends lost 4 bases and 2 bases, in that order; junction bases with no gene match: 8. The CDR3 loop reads CASSRPGQYAYEQYF. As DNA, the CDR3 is TGTGCCAGCAGCCGACCGGGACAGTACGCCTACGAGCAGTACTTC.

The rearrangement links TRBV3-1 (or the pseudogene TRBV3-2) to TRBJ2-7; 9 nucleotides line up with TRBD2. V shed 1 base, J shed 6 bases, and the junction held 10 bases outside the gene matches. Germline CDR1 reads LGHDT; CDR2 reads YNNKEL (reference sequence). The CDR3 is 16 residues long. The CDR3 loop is CASSQAPSGIAGEQYF. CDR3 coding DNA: TGTGCCAGCAGCCAAGCCCCTAGCGGGATAGCGGGCGAGCAGTACTTC.

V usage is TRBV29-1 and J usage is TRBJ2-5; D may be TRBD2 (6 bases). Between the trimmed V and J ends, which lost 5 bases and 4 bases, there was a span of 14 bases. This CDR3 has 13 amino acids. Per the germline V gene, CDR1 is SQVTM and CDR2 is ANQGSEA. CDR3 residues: CSVQTWGVETQYF. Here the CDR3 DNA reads TGCAGCGTTCAGACTTGGGGGGTAGAGACCCAGTACTTC.

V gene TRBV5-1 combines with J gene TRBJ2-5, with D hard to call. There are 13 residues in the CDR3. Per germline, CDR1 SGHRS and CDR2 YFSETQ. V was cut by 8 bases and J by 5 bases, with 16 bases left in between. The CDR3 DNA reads TGCGCCAGTAACCCCCATAGATCCGAGACCCAGTACTTC. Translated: CASNPHRSETQYF.

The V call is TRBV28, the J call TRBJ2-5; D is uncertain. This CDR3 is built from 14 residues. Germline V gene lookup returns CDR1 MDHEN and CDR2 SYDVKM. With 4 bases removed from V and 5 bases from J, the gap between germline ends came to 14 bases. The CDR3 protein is CASSSTRHGETQYF. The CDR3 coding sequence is TGTGCCAGCAGTTCCACACGCCACGGGGAGACCCAGTACTTC.

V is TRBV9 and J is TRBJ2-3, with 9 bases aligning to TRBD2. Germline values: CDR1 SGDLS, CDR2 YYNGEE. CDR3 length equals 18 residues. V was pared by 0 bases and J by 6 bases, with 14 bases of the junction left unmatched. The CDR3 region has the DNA TGTGCCAGCAGCGTAGCGCCTGGAACTAGCGGGTCTATGGATACGCAGTATTTT. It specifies CASSVAPGTSGSMDTQYF. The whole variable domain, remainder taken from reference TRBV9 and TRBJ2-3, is DSGVTQTPKHLITATGQRVTLRCSPRSGDLSVYWYQQSLDQGLQFLIQYYNGEERAKGNILERFSAQQFPDLHSELNLSSLELGDSALYFCASSVAPGTSGSMDTQYFGPGTRLTVL.

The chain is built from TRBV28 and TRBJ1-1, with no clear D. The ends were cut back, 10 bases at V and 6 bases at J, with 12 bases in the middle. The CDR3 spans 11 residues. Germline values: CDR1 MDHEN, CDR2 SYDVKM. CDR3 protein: CATNGDPEAFF. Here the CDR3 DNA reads TGTGCCACCAACGGGGATCCTGAAGCTTTCTTT.

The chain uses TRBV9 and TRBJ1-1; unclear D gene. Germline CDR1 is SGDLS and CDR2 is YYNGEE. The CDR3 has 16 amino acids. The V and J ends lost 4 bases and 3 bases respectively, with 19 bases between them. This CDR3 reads CASSSGSYARDTEAFF. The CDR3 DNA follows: TGTGCCAGCAGCTCTGGCTCGTACGCTCGGGACACTGAAGCTTTCTTT.

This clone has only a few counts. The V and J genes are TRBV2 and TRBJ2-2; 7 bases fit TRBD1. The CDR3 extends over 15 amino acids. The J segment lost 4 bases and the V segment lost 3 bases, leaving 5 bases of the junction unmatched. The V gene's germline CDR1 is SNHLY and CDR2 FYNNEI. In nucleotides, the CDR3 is TGTGCCAGCAGTGACTACAGGGGCTCCACCGGGGAGCTGTTTTTT. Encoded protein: CASSDYRGSTGELFF.

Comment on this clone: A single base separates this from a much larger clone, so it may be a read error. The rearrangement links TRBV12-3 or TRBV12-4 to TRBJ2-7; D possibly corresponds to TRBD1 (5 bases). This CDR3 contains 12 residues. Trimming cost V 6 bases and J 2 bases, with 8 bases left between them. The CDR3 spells CASSPGPYEQYF. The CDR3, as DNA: TGTGCCAGCAGCCCAGGGCCCTACGAGCAGTACTTC.

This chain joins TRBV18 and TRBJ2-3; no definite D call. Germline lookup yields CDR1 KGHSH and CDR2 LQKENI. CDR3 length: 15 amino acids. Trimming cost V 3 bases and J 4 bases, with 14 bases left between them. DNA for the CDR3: TGTGCCAGCTCACCTCGGCGGATCGAGGCAGATACGCAGTATTTT. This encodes CASSPRRIEADTQYF.

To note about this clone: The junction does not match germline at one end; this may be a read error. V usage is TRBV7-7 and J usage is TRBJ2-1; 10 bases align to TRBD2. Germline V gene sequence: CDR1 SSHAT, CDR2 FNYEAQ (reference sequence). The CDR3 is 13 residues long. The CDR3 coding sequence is TGTGCTAGCAGCGCTCGGACTAGCGGAGAGCAGTTCTTC. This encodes CASSARTSGEQFF.

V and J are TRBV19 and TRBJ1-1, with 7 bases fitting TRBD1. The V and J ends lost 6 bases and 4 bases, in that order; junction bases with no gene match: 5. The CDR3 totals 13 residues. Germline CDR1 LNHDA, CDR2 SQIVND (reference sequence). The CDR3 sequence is CASRTNRGTEAFF. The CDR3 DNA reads TGTGCCAGTAGGACGAACAGGGGCACTGAAGCTTTCTTT.

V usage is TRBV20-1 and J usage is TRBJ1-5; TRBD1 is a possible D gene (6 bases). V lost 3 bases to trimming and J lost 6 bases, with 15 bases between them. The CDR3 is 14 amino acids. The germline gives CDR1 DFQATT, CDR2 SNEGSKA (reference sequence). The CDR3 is CSASQGGGGQPQHF. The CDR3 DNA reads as TGCAGTGCTAGTCAGGGCGGGGGCGGTCAGCCCCAGCATTTT.

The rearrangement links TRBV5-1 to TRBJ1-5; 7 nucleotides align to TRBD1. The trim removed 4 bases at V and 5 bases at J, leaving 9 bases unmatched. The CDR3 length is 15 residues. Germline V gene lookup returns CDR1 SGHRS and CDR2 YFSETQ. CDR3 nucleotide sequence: TGCGCCAGCAGCCTTACAGGGGTTAGTGATCAGCCCCAGCATTTT. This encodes CASSLTGVSDQPQHF.

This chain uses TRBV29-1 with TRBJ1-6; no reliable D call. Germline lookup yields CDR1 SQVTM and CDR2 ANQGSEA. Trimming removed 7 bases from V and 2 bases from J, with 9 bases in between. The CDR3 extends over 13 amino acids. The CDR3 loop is CSAQSAYNSPLHF. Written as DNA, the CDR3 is TGCAGCGCACAATCCGCCTATAATTCACCCCTCCACTTT.

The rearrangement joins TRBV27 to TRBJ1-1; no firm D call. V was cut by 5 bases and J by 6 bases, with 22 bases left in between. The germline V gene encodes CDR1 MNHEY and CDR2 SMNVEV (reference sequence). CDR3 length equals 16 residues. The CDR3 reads CASSQTPWMGAAEAFF. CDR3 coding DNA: TGTGCCAGCAGTCAAACCCCCTGGATGGGCGCCGCTGAAGCTTTCTTT.

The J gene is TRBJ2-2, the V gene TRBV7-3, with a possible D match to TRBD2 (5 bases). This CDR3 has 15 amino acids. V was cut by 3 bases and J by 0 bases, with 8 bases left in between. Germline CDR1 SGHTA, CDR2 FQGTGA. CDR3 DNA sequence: TGTGCCAGCAGCTTGAGTAGCGCGAACACCGGGGAGCTGTTTTTT. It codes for CASSLSSANTGELFF. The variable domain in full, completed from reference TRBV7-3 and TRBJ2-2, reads GAGVSQTPSNKVTEKGKYVELRCDPISGHTALYWYRQSLGQGPEFLIYFQGTGAADDSGLPNDRFFAVRPEGSVSTLKIQRTERGDSAVYLCASSLSSANTGELFFGEGSRLTVL.

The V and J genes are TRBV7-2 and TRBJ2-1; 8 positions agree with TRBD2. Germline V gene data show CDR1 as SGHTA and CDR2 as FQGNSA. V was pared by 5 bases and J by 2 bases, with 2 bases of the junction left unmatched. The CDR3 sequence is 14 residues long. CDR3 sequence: CASSLREAYNEQFF. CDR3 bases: TGTGCCAGCAGCCTGCGGGAGGCCTACAATGAGCAGTTCTTC. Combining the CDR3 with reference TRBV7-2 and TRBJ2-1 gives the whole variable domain GAGVSQSPSNKVTEKGKDVELRCDPISGHTALYWYRQSLGQGLEFLIYFQGNSAPDKSGLPSDRFSAERTGGSVSTLTIQRTQQEDSAVYLCASSLREAYNEQFFGPGTRLTVL.

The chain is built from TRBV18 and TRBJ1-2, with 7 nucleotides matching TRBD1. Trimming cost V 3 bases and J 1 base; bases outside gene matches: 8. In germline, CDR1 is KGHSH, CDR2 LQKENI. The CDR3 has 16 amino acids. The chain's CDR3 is CASSPNLGTDNYGYTF. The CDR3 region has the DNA TGTGCCAGCTCACCTAATCTCGGGACAGATAACTATGGCTACACCTTC.

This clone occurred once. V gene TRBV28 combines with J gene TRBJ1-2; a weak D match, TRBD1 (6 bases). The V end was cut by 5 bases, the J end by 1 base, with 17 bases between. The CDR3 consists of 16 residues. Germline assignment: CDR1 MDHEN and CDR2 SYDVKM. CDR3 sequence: CASSPAGRGVNYGYTF. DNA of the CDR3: TGTGCCAGCAGTCCCGCCGGCAGGGGCGTTAACTATGGCTACACCTTC.

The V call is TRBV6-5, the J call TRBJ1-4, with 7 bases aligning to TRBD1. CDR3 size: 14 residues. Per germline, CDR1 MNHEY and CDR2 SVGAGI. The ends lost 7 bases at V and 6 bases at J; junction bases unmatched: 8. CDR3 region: CASTVQGGYEKLFF. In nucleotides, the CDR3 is TGTGCCAGCACTGTCCAGGGGGGTTATGAAAAACTGTTTTTT.

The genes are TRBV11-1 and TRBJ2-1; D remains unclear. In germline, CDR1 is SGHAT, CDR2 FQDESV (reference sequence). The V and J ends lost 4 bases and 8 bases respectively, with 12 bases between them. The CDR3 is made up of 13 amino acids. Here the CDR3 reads CASSYLSVDEQFF. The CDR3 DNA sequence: TGTGCCAGCAGCTATCTCTCGGTGGATGAGCAGTTCTTC.

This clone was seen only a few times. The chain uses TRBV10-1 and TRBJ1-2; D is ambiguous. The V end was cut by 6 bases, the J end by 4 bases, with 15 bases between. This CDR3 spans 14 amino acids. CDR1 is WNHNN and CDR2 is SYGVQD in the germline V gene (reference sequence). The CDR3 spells CASSPGGGSYGYTF. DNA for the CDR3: TGCGCCAGCAGCCCCGGCGGCGGTTCCTATGGCTACACCTTC.

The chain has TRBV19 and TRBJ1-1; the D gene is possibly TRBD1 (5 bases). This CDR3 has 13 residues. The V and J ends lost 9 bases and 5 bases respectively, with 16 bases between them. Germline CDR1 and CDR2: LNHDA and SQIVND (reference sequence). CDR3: CARGLLSDTEAFF. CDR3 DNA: TGTGCCAGGGGACTCTTGTCTGATACTGAAGCTTTCTTT. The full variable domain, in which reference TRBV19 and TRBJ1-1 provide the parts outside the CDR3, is DGGITQSPKYLFRKEGQNVTLSCEQNLNHDAMYWYRQDPGQGLRLIYYSQIVNDFQKGDIAEGYSVSREKKESFPLTVTSAQKNPTAFYLCARGLLSDTEAFFGQGTRLTVV.

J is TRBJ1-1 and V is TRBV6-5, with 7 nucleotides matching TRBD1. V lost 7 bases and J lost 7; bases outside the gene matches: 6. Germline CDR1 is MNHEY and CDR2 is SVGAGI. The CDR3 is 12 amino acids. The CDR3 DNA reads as TGTGCCAGCACCTCGACAGGGCTTGAAGCTTTCTTT. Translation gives CASTSTGLEAFF.